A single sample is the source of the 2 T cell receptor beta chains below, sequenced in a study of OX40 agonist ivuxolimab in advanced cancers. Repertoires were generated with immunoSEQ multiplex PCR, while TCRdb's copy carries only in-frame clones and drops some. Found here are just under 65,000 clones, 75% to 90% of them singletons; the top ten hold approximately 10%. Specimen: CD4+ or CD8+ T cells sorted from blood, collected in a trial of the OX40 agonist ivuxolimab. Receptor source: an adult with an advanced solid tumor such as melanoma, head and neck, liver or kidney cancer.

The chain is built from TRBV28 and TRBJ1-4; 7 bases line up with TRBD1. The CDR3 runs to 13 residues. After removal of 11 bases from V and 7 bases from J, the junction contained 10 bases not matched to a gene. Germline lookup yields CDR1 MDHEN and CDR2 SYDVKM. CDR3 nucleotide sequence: TGTGCCTCAGGGGGGGGTGCTGGTGAAAAACTGTTTTTT. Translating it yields CASGGGAGEKLFF.

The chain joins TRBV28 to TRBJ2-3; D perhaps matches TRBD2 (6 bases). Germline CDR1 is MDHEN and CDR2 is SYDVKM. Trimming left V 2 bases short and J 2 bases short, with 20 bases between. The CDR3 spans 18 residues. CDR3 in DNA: TGTGCCAGCAGTTTACAAGCGTGGGACTCCTTACTCACAGATACGCAGTATTTT. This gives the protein CASSLQAWDSLLTDTQYF.